This TCR beta chain came from a study of tumor-infiltrating lymphocytes in primary liver carcinoma. Study results and caveats: Bulk unsorted material prevented CD4+ and CD8+ repertoire comparison.

Notes on this clonotype: Its antigen remains unidentified. The CDR3 carries no conserved terminal phenylalanine or tryptophan, so it likely arises from a read error.

Unsorted whole blood served as the source of blood RNA, and germline DNA was extracted as well. It was before surgery that approximately 4.3 milliliters of peripheral blood were collected. This CDR3 has 16 residues. The V gene end was trimmed by 7 bases and the J gene end by 3 bases; junction bases not matched to a gene: 15. Germline CDR1 reads SGHAT; CDR2 reads FQNNGV. From around 530 ng of total RNA, TCR beta-specific cDNA was reverse-transcribed using a constant-region primer. Three-round nested multiplex PCR performed with slightly modified ARM-PCR produced the TCR beta libraries. TRBV1-TRBV30 forward and Cbeta reverse primers drove the first two roughly 10-cycle rounds. Each CDR3 protein is one row after TCRdb ran MiXCR on the multiplex PCR reads. The sample comprises approximately 340,000 distinct CDR3 sequences, less than 65% of which are singletons, and about 6.5% rests with the top ten.

The receptor comes from a man aged 40-50 years with primary liver carcinoma and hepatitis B virus infection. The rearrangement links TRBV11-2 to TRBJ2-7; TRBD1 agrees at 7 bases. Sequences were obtained from peripheral blood. CDR3: CASNFFNLRDSYEQYL. The CDR3 DNA follows: TGTGCCAGCAACTTTTTTAACTTAAGGGACAGCTACGAGCAGTACTTA.